This T cell receptor (beta chain) was sequenced for a study of cytomegalovirus exposure and HLA in healthy donors. About the research overall: Approximately 85 million unique TCRs from HLA-typed donors were held in an early release of data.

This clone was seen just once. What it binds is not known. Healthy people donating bone marrow made up the donors. Primers: 60 Vbeta forward and 13 Jbeta reverse. Method: immunoSEQ multiplex PCR; TCRdb's copy keeps in-frame clones and lacks some. The data show some 130,000 clones, 80% seen once. Trimming took 3 bases from V and 2 from J, leaving 13 bases between them. The CDR3 has 15 amino acids. CDR1 is LNHDA and CDR2 is SQIVND in the germline V gene (reference sequence). Study-level results: A missense variant in DCLRE1C was later tied to TCR beta V- and J-gene trimming. Most TCRs appeared rarely, but some public TCRs recurred in many donors.

The chain has TRBV19 and TRBJ1-2; possibly TRBD1 for D (5 bases). This TCR derives from a middle-aged woman in good health and CMV-seronegative. The sample comprised PBMCs. The CDR3 spells CASSIPSTVNYGYTF. As DNA, the CDR3 is TGTGCCAGTAGTATCCCCTCGACAGTGAACTATGGCTACACCTTC.